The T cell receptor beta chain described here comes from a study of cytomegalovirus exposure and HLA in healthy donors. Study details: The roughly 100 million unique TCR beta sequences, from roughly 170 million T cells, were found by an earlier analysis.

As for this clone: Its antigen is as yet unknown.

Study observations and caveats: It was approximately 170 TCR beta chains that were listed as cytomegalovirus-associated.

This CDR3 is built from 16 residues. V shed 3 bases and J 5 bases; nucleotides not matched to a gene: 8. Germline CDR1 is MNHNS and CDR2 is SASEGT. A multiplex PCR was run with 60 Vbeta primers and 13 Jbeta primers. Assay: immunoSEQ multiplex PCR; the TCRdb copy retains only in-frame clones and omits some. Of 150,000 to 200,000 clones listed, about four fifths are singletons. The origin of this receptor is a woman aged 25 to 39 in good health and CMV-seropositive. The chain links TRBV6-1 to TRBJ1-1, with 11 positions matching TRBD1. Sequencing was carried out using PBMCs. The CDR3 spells CASSDLDRGRRTEAFF. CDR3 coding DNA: TGTGCCAGCAGTGATCTGGACAGGGGGCGACGAACTGAAGCTTTCTTT.